This T cell receptor beta chain was obtained from a study of metastatic and nonmetastatic thyroid tumors. Overall study: Both malignant and benign thyroid patients supplied peripheral blood and tumor or nodule tissue samples, across which the repertoires of these patients were then compared.

Whole-study results and caveats: Reports indicated that malignant thyroid tumors showed significantly higher TCR beta diversity than benign nodules did, in blood and tumor.

There are many counts of this clone. Its target is not known. One base away lies a much larger clone, so this may be a sequencing read error. Other DNA sequences in the sample encode the same CDR3. In the original processing: The study built a papillary thyroid cancer distant-metastasis classifier from CDR3 differences across clinicopathological groups. TCRdb re-called clones via MiXCR from the PCR reads. TCRdb's processing, not the authors', yielded these V and J calls. In the table there are roughly 98,000 clones, just under 15% of which are singletons. The CDR3 contains 13 residues. Germline V gives CDR1 LNHDA, CDR2 SQIVND (reference sequence). Ahead of thyroid surgery, no patient had received treatment of any kind.

The specimen was blood. The clonotype originates from a female donor with papillary thyroid cancer or a benign thyroid nodule (not recorded which). Some clones in this sample may be carry-over from other donors' samples. The chain recombines TRBV19 with TRBJ1-2; D gene uncertain. The CDR3 protein is CASSIGDRYGYTF. The CDR3 nucleotides are TGCGCCAGTAGTATCGGAGATCGCTATGGCTACACCTTC.